This TCR beta chain comes out of a study of blood T cell repertoires in COVID-19. Study summary: From the United States, Italy and Spain came samples of acute and convalescent COVID-19. The cDNA or gDNA used as material had been derived from T cells, B-cell-depleted T cells, or PBMCs.

As originally analysed: Cell counts per sample came from amplifying reference gene primers. Libraries were prepared by immunoSEQ multiplex PCR; TCRdb keeps only in-frame clonotypes and omits some of them. V, J and clone size are those of that table, while D and trimming were read from the DNA. The sample includes around 150,000 clones, approximately 90% of them seen just once. This CDR3 is built from 14 residues. Germline CDR1 and CDR2: SGHNT and YYREEE (reference sequence). V trimming: 7 bases; J trimming: 5 bases; junction bases outside the gene matches: 4. Material for sequencing was peripheral blood. The TCR comes from an older woman with active or convalescent COVID-19. The gene calls are TRBV5-4 and TRBJ2-3; 13 nucleotides line up with TRBD2. Here the CDR3 reads CASSRTSGGDTQYF. CDR3 nucleotide sequence: TGTGCCAGCTCCCGGACTAGCGGGGGAGATACGCAGTATTTT.